This passage covers 26 T cell receptor beta chains from one sample sequenced in a study of cytomegalovirus exposure and HLA in healthy donors. The table came from immunoSEQ multiplex PCR; TCRdb's copy has only in-frame clones and leaves some out. This sample yields 70,000 to 80,000 clones, of which approximately 95% are seen a single time; roughly 2.1% belongs to the top ten. Input material: PBMCs. These TCRs come from a woman between 18 and 29 years old in good health and CMV-seronegative.

The J gene is TRBJ2-7, the V gene TRBV27; D unresolved. Germline V lookup: CDR1 MNHEY, CDR2 SMNVEV (reference sequence). CDR3 size: 14 residues. Trimming left V 0 bases short and J 0 bases short, with 6 bases between. The CDR3 reads CASSLSGSSYEQYF. Here the CDR3 DNA reads TGTGCCAGCAGTTTATCGGGCAGCTCCTACGAGCAGTACTTC.

This sequence joins TRBV7-2 and TRBJ2-3; 11 positions agree with TRBD2. Germline CDR1 and CDR2: SGHTA and FQGNSA. With V trimmed by 5 bases and J by 0 bases, 4 bases remained unmatched. CDR3 length: 16 amino acids. Written as DNA, the CDR3 is TGTGCCAGCAGCCAAGGGACTAGCGGAAGCACAGATACGCAGTATTTT. It specifies CASSQGTSGSTDTQYF. Using reference TRBV7-2 and TRBJ2-3 for the parts outside the CDR3, the full variable domain is GAGVSQSPSNKVTEKGKDVELRCDPISGHTALYWYRQSLGQGLEFLIYFQGNSAPDKSGLPSDRFSAERTGGSVSTLTIQRTQQEDSAVYLCASSQGTSGSTDTQYFGPGTRLTVL.

This rearrangement joins TRBV7-2 to TRBJ2-3; D unclear. The CDR3 length is 13 residues. Trimming shortened V by 3 bases and J by 4 bases, and 8 bases separated the two germline ends. Per the germline V gene, CDR1 is SGHTA and CDR2 is FQGNSA. The CDR3 reads CASSFGSADTQYF. Here the CDR3 DNA reads TGTGCCAGCAGCTTCGGAAGCGCAGATACGCAGTATTTT. The whole variable domain, remainder taken from reference TRBV7-2 and TRBJ2-3, is GAGVSQSPSNKVTEKGKDVELRCDPISGHTALYWYRQSLGQGLEFLIYFQGNSAPDKSGLPSDRFSAERTGGSVSTLTIQRTQQEDSAVYLCASSFGSADTQYFGPGTRLTVL.

V is TRBV5-8 and J is TRBJ2-4; D may be TRBD1 (5 bases). Trimming took 1 base from V and 0 from J, leaving 17 bases between them. The CDR3 covers 18 residues. Germline V gives CDR1 SGHTS, CDR2 YDEGEE. The CDR3 loop is CASSLRRAPYLAKNIQYF. In DNA form, the CDR3 reads TGTGCCAGCAGCTTGCGCAGGGCTCCCTATCTAGCCAAAAACATTCAGTACTTC.

The chain couples TRBV11-2 to TRBJ2-7, with D possibly matching TRBD1 (5 bases). The CDR3 has 16 amino acids. Trimming left V 0 bases short and J 4 bases short, with 16 bases between. Per germline, CDR1 SGHAT and CDR2 FQNNGV. This chain's CDR3 is CASSLDSRRVVYEQYF. The CDR3 region has the DNA TGTGCCAGCAGCTTAGATTCTCGCAGGGTGGTGTACGAGCAGTACTTC.

The V gene is TRBV2, the J gene TRBJ1-4, with D hard to call. In germline, CDR1 is SNHLY, CDR2 FYNNEI. V was clipped by 6 bases and J by 4 bases, with 15 bases between them. The CDR3 has 15 amino acids. CDR3 coding DNA: TGTGCCAGCAGAGAAAGGTTGGGCCTTAATGAAAAACTGTTTTTT. Protein product: CASRERLGLNEKLFF. Based on the CDR3 plus reference TRBV2 and TRBJ1-4, the full variable domain is EPEVTQTPSHQVTQMGQEVILRCVPISNHLYFYWYRQILGQKVEFLVSFYNNEISEKSEIFDDQFSVERPDGSNFTLKIRSTKLEDSAMYFCASRERLGLNEKLFFGSGTQLSVL.

V usage is TRBV11-2 and J usage is TRBJ1-1; 9 bases align to TRBD1. The CDR3 is 18 amino acids. Germline assignment: CDR1 SGHAT and CDR2 FQNNGV. The J segment lost 3 bases and the V segment lost 3 bases, leaving 14 bases of the junction unmatched. This CDR3 reads CASSFTGQGGVWYTEAFF. The CDR3 coding sequence is TGTGCCAGCAGCTTTACGGGACAGGGAGGAGTGTGGTACACTGAAGCTTTCTTT.

The chain carries TRBV7-2 and TRBJ2-2, with a possible D match to TRBD1 (6 bases). Trimming removed 5 bases at V and 5 bases at J, with 15 bases between. CDR1 SGHTA and CDR2 FQGNSA come from the germline V gene. This CDR3 is built from 15 residues. As DNA, the CDR3 is TGTGCCAGCAGCCTCCGGGACATCAGGACCGGGGAGCTGTTTTTT. Encoded protein: CASSLRDIRTGELFF. Looking up the rest from reference TRBV7-2 and TRBJ2-2 gives the full variable domain: GAGVSQSPSNKVTEKGKDVELRCDPISGHTALYWYRQSLGQGLEFLIYFQGNSAPDKSGLPSDRFSAERTGGSVSTLTIQRTQQEDSAVYLCASSLRDIRTGELFFGEGSRLTVL.

The chain employs TRBV7-3 and TRBJ1-2, with 9 bases matching TRBD1. Germline CDR1 SGHTA, CDR2 FQGTGA. This CDR3 has 15 residues. After removal of 5 bases from V and 4 bases from J, the junction contained 8 bases not matched to a gene. Written as DNA, the CDR3 is TGTGCCAGCAGCCCATCCGGGACAGGGCTCTATGGCTACACCTTC. Residues: CASSPSGTGLYGYTF.

The chain joins TRBV4-2 to TRBJ2-4; TRBD2 agrees at 8 bases. Per germline, CDR1 LGHNA and CDR2 YNFKEQ. With 1 base clipped from V and 7 bases from J, the junction kept 9 bases outside the gene matches. CDR3 length equals 16 residues. Here the CDR3 reads CASSQGNFAGGNIQYF. CDR3 nucleotide sequence: TGTGCCAGCAGCCAAGGTAATTTCGCGGGAGGCAACATTCAGTACTTC.

The chain links TRBV11-2 to TRBJ2-3, with D possibly TRBD2 on 5 matching bases. CDR1 SGHAT and CDR2 FQNNGV come from the germline V gene. With 7 bases removed from V and 6 bases from J, the gap between germline ends came to 17 bases. The CDR3 spans 14 residues. CDR3 region: CASTPTGGVDTQYF. Here the CDR3 DNA reads TGTGCCAGCACCCCGACTGGAGGCGTGGATACGCAGTATTTT. Looking up the rest from reference TRBV11-2 and TRBJ2-3 gives the full variable domain: EAGVAQSPRYKIIEKRQSVAFWCNPISGHATLYWYQQILGQGPKLLIQFQNNGVVDDSQLPKDRFSAERLKGVDSTLKIQPAKLEDSAVYLCASTPTGGVDTQYFGPGTRLTVL.

The gene calls are TRBV7-2 and TRBJ2-2; D might be TRBD1 (5 bases). The CDR3 runs to 15 residues. The germline V gene has CDR1 SGHTA and CDR2 FQGNSA. Trimming pared 7 bases from V and 6 bases from J, leaving 18 bases between. CDR3 coding DNA: TGTGCCAGCATGCCCCGGGTAGGGGTGGCCGGGGAGCTGTTTTTT. The encoded protein is CASMPRVGVAGELFF.

The gene calls are TRBV7-9 and TRBJ2-2, with 11 bases that match TRBD1. There are 14 residues in the CDR3. V gave up 4 bases and J gave up 6 bases; unmatched junction bases: 1. In germline, CDR1 is SEHNR, CDR2 FQNEAQ (reference sequence). The CDR3 DNA sequence: TGTGCCAGCAGCTCGGGACAGGGGGCCGGGGAGCTGTTTTTT. This gives the protein CASSSGQGAGELFF.

The genes are TRBV4-1 and TRBJ1-5, with 7 bases matching TRBD1. Trimming cost V 3 bases and J 4 bases; bases outside gene matches: 9. Germline loops: CDR1 MGHRA, CDR2 YSYEKL. This CDR3 is built from 16 residues. The CDR3 loop is CASSHGRGRGNQPQHF. CDR3 coding DNA: TGCGCCAGCAGCCATGGAAGGGGGCGCGGAAATCAGCCCCAGCATTTT.

This sequence joins TRBV2 and TRBJ1-2; 10 bases are shared with TRBD1. The J segment lost 8 bases and the V segment lost 6 bases, leaving 6 bases of the junction unmatched. CDR3 length equals 13 residues. Germline V lookup: CDR1 SNHLY, CDR2 FYNNEI. CDR3 protein: CASSQTGGRGYTF. The CDR3 coding sequence is TGTGCCAGCAGCCAGACAGGGGGCCGGGGCTACACCTTC.

This sequence joins TRBV10-2 and TRBJ2-1, with D perhaps matching TRBD2 (5 bases). Trimming left V 2 bases short and J 4 bases short, with 9 bases between. This CDR3 contains 14 residues. CDR1 is WSHSY and CDR2 is SAAADI in the germline V gene. CDR3 sequence reads: CASSETRAYNEQFF. DNA for the CDR3: TGCGCCAGCAGTGAGACTAGGGCTTACAATGAGCAGTTCTTC.

The chain combines TRBV13 with TRBJ2-2; TRBD2 matches 8 bases. CDR1 is PRHDT and CDR2 is FYEKMQ in the germline V gene (reference sequence). The CDR3 is 15 residues long. The V gene end was trimmed by 5 bases and the J gene end by 5 bases; junction bases not matched to a gene: 7. CDR3: CASSERGGRTGELFF. The CDR3 DNA reads as TGTGCCAGCAGCGAACGGGGGGGCCGGACCGGGGAGCTGTTTTTT.

The chain recombines TRBV4-3 with TRBJ2-7; D is ambiguous. The germline CDR1 and CDR2 sequences are LGHNA and YSLEER. Trimming removed 1 base from V and 5 bases from J, with 12 bases in between. The length of the CDR3 is 14 residues. In DNA form, the CDR3 reads TGCGCCAGCAGCCAAGTTGGCGGAATCCACGAGCAGTACTTC. It encodes CASSQVGGIHEQYF.

V gene TRBV29-1 combines with J gene TRBJ2-3; TRBD2 aligns across 8 bases. This CDR3 region has 14 residues. V lost 7 bases, J lost 3 bases, and 9 bases stayed unmatched. CDR1 SQVTM and CDR2 ANQGSEA come from the germline V gene. The DNA of the CDR3 is TGCAGCGCGGATTACGGCGGGAGGACAGATACGCAGTATTTT. This sequence encodes CSADYGGRTDTQYF.

The chain has TRBV2 and TRBJ1-5; a weak D match, TRBD1 (6 bases). Germline lookup yields CDR1 SNHLY and CDR2 FYNNEI. The CDR3 totals 18 residues. V was cut by 4 bases and J by 9 bases, with 28 bases left in between. The CDR3 coding sequence is TGTGCCAGCAGTGGGCCATACCACGGGGGTCTGGGAGGGGGGCCCCAGCATTTT. This translates into CASSGPYHGGLGGGPQHF.

This clone was counted once. The chain links TRBV5-8 to TRBJ2-5; D may be TRBD1 (5 bases). This CDR3 region has 13 residues. V shed 4 bases and J shed 5 bases, with 12 bases lying between them. Germline loops: CDR1 SGHTS, CDR2 YDEGEE. The CDR3 nucleotides are TGTGCCAGCAGCAGAATTAAGGGGGAGACCCAGTACTTC. Translation gives CASSRIKGETQYF.

J is TRBJ1-4 and V is TRBV5-1; the match to TRBD1 covers 9 bases. Trimming cost V 0 bases and J 7 bases; bases outside gene matches: 7. Germline loops: CDR1 SGHRS, CDR2 YFSETQ. This CDR3 has 16 residues. This CDR3 reads CASSLAVTGGLEKLFF. The CDR3 DNA sequence: TGCGCCAGCAGCTTGGCCGTGACAGGGGGGCTTGAAAAACTGTTTTTT. Using reference TRBV5-1 and TRBJ1-4 for the parts outside the CDR3, the full variable domain is KAGVTQTPRYLIKTRGQQVTLSCSPISGHRSVSWYQQTPGQGLQFLFEYFSETQRNKGNFPGRFSGRQFSNSRSEMNVSTLELGDSALYLCASSLAVTGGLEKLFFGSGTQLSVL.

This clone appeared a single time. The V and J genes are TRBV21-1 and TRBJ2-5; the D call in the table, TRBD2, was not verified against the DNA. TRBV21-1 is shown as a pseudogene. The CDR3 is 16 residues long. The CDR3 region is CASSKRGLADQETQYF. CDR3 coding DNA: TGTGCCAGCAGCAAACGGGGACTAGCAGATCAAGAGACCCAGTACTTC.

The rearrangement links TRBV18 to TRBJ2-7; 10 bases map to TRBD2. Trimming removed 3 bases from V and 3 bases from J; junction bases left unmatched: 11. Germline V gene data show CDR1 as KGHSH and CDR2 as LQKENI. The CDR3 spans 17 residues. The CDR3 coding sequence is TGTGCCAGCTCACCTCTTCCTAGAGCTAGCGGGAGCTACGAGCAGTACTTC. The encoded protein is CASSPLPRASGSYEQYF.

The chain links TRBV9 to TRBJ1-3; D is perhaps TRBD1 (6 bases). V lost 0 bases to trimming and J lost 1 base, with 11 bases between them. This CDR3 has 16 residues. CDR1 SGDLS and CDR2 YYNGEE come from the germline V gene. CDR3 DNA sequence: TGTGCCAGCAGCGTAGGATCCAGGGGTTCTGGAAACACCATATATTTT. The encoded protein is CASSVGSRGSGNTIYF.

The chain employs TRBV6-5 and TRBJ1-4; D might be TRBD1 (5 bases). Trimming took 2 bases from V and 6 from J, leaving 10 bases between them. This CDR3 is 14 amino acids long. The germline CDR1 and CDR2 sequences are MNHEY and SVGAGI. The CDR3 region has the DNA TGTGCCAGCAGTTACGGCAGGGCGTATGAAAAACTGTTTTTT. Residues: CASSYGRAYEKLFF.